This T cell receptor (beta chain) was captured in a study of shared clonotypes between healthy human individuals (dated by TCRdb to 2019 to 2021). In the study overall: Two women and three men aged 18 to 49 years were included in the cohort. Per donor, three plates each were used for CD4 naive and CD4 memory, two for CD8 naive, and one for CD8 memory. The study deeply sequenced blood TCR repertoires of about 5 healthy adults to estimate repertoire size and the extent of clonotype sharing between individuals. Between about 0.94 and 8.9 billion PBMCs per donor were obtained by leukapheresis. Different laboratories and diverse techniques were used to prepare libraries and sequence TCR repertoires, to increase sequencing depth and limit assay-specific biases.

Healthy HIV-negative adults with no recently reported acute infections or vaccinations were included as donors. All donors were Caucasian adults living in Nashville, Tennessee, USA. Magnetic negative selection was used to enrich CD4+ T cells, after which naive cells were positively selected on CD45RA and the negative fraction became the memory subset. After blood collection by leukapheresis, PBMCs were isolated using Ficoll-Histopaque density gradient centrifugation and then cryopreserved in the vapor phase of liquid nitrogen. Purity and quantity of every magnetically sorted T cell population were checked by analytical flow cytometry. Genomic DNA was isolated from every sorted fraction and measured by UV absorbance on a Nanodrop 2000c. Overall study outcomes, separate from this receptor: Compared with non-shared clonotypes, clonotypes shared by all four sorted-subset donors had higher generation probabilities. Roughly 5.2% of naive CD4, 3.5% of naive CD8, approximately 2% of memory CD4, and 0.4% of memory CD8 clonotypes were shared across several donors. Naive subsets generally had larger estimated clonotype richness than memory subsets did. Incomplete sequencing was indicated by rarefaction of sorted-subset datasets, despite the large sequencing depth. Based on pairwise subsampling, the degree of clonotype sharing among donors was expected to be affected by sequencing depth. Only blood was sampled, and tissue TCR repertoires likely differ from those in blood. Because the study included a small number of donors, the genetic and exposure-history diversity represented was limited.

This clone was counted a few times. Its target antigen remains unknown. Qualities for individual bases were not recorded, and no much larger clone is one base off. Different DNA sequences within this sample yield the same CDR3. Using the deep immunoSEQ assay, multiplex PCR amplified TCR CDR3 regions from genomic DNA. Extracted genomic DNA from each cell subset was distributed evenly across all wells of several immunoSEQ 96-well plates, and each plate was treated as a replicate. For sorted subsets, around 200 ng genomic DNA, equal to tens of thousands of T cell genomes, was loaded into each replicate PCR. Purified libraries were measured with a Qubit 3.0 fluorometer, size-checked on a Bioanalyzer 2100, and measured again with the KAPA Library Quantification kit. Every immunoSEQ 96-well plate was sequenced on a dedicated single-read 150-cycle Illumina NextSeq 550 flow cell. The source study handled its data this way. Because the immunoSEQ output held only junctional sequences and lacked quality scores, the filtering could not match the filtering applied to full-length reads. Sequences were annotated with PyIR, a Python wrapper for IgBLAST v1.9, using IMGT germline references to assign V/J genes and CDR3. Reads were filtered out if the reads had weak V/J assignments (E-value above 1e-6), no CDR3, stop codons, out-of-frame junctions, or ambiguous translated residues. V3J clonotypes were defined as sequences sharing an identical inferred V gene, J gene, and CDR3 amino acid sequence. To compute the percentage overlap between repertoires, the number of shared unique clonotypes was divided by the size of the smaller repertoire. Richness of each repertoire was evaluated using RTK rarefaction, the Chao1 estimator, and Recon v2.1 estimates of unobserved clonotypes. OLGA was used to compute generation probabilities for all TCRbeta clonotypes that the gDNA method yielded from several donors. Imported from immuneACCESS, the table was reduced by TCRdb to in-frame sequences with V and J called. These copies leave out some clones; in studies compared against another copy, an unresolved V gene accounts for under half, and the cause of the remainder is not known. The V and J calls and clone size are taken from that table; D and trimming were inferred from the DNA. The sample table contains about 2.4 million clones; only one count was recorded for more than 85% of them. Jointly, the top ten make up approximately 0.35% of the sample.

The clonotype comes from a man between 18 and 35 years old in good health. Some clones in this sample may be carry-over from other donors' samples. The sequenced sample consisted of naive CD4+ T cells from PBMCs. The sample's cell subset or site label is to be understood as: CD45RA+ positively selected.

CDR3 loop: CASSLGGAATEAFF. The sequence in DNA is TGTGCCAGCAGCTTGGGAGGGGCGGCCACTGAAGCTTTCTTT. The V and J genes are TRBV7-9 and TRBJ1-1, with TRBD1 perhaps the D gene, on 5 matching bases. The germline V gene (reference sequence) specifies SEHNR as CDR1 and FQNEAQ as CDR2. Including cysteine and phenylalanine, the CDR3 has 14 amino acids. Here the CDR3 DNA is all that survives: 42 bases in frame from base 1. V is cut by 3 bases and J by 4 bases, and the space between the germline ends is 12 bases.